This record looks at one TCR beta chain sequence and its context. No antigen is known for it. The source of the sample is a study of T cells in Graves' hyperthyroidism and ophthalmopathy. Findings of the study overall: It was a median roughly 6.5 months before onset that the model predicted ophthalmopathy. Most clonotypes expanded in the thyroid (above 0.001) were also present in blood.

Ophthalmopathy patients all had a Clinical Activity Score of at least 3, a NOSPECS grade of at least 4 and disease under 3 months old. PBMCs were obtained from 9 to 10 ml fresh peripheral blood. Using RNA transcripts as the source, TCR beta CDR3 regions were amplified. An initial round of RT-PCR targeting the TCR CDR3 relied on the HTBI primer set. One entry per CDR3 protein, called by TCRdb with MiXCR from the multiplex PCR reads. The table lists about 300,000 distinct CDR3 sequences, roughly 19% of them singletons. The TCR was taken from a man aged 50-59 years with Graves' ophthalmopathy. The sequencing sample was made of blood.

DNA for the CDR3: TGTGCCAGCCGAACAACTAAAAGGGTTCTGAACACTGAAGCTTTCTTT. It is translated as CASRTTKRVLNTEAFF. The chain has TRBV28 and TRBJ1-1; D is uncertain. This CDR3 comprises 16 residues. Germline V gene sequence: CDR1 MDHEN, CDR2 SYDVKM. V gave up 8 bases and J gave up 0 bases, with 19 bases separating them.